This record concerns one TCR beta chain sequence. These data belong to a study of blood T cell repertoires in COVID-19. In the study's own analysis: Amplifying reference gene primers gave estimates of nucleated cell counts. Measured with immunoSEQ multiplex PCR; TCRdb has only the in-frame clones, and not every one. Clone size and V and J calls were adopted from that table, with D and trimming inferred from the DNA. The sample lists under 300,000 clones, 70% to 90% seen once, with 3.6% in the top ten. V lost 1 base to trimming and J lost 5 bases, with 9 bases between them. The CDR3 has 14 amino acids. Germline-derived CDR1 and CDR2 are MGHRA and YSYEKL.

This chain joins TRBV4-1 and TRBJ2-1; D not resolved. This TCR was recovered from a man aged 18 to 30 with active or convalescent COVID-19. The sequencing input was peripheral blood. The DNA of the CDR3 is TGCGCCAGCAGCCAAGGGGCAGATGACAATGAGCAGTTCTTC. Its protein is CASSQGADDNEQFF.